One and the same sample provided the 17 T cell receptor beta chains below, sequenced in a study of shared clonotypes between healthy human individuals. The protocol was immunoSEQ multiplex PCR, while the TCRdb copy is restricted to in-frame clones and leaves out a portion. The data contain approximately 500,000 clones, approximately 79% of them singletons. The sequencing sample was made of PBMCs. Receptors originate from a woman aged 40 to 50 in good health. Some clones in this sample may be carry-over from other donors' samples.

The chain couples TRBV29-1 to TRBJ2-5; no firm D call. CDR1 SQVTM and CDR2 ANQGSEA come from the germline V gene. V shed 4 bases and J shed 5 bases, with 17 bases lying between them. The CDR3 totals 14 residues. The CDR3 nucleotides read TGCAGCGTTGGGAGTGGGTGGGATCGGGAGACCCAGTACTTC. Translated, it gives CSVGSGWDRETQYF.

As concerns this clone: One base separates it from a far larger clone, so it is likely a read error. Other DNA sequences in this specimen translate into the identical CDR3. The rearrangement joins TRBV5-4 to TRBJ2-1; the match to TRBD2 covers 14 bases. The germline CDR1 and CDR2 sequences are SGHNT and YYREEE (reference sequence). CDR3 length: 15 amino acids. After removal of 4 bases from V and 7 bases from J, the junction contained 4 bases not matched to a gene. CDR3 protein: CASSPGLAGENEQFF. DNA of the CDR3: TGTGCCAGCAGCCCGGGACTAGCGGGAGAGAATGAGCAGTTCTTC.

The CDR3 is CASSPLSSTDTQYF. The CDR3 DNA is TGTGCCAGCAGCCCCCTCTCTAGCACAGATACGCAGTATTTT. V gene TRBV7-2 combines with J gene TRBJ2-3; D is unclear. The CDR3 runs 14 residues. Trimming pared 5 bases from V and 0 bases from J, leaving 9 bases between. The germline V gene encodes CDR1 SGHTA and CDR2 FQGNSA.

The chain recombines TRBV7-8 with TRBJ1-2; the D gene is possibly TRBD1 (6 bases). CDR1 and CDR2 from the germline V gene are SGHVS and FQNEAQ. The V end was cut by 2 bases, the J end by 7 bases, with 11 bases between. The CDR3 runs to 13 residues. Here the CDR3 reads CASSLNRERGYTF. The DNA for the CDR3 is TGTGCCAGCAGCTTAAACAGGGAACGTGGCTACACCTTC.

The gene calls are TRBV19 and TRBJ2-3, with 9 positions matching TRBD2. In germline, CDR1 is LNHDA, CDR2 SQIVND (reference sequence). The ends lost 6 bases at V and 0 bases at J; junction bases unmatched: 10. This CDR3 is 17 amino acids long. The CDR3 nucleotides read TGTGCCAGTAGCCGTAGGACTAGCGCTACTAGCACAGATACGCAGTATTTT. Its translation: CASSRRTSATSTDTQYF.

The V call is TRBV19, the J call TRBJ2-7, with TRBD1 matching over 8 bases. The trim removed 6 bases at V and 3 bases at J, leaving 10 bases unmatched. The CDR3 loop spans 15 amino acids. The germline V gene encodes CDR1 LNHDA and CDR2 SQIVND (reference sequence). This CDR3 is CASRIGGQDLYEQYF. The CDR3 DNA reads as TGTGCCAGTAGAATTGGGGGACAGGATCTCTACGAGCAGTACTTC. The full variable domain, its missing parts supplied by reference TRBV19 and TRBJ2-7, is DGGITQSPKYLFRKEGQNVTLSCEQNLNHDAMYWYRQDPGQGLRLIYYSQIVNDFQKGDIAEGYSVSREKKESFPLTVTSAQKNPTAFYLCASRIGGQDLYEQYFGPGTRLTVT.

This clone was detected only once. This CDR3 is CARSSWRPSYGYTF. CDR3 bases: TGTGCCAGAAGCTCCTGGAGGCCGTCCTATGGCTACACCTTC. This chain connects TRBV5-3 to TRBJ1-2, with D unresolved. TRBV5-3 is noted as an ORF with a role that remains uncertain. The V end was cut by 3 bases, the J end by 4 bases, with 13 bases between. The CDR3 contains 14 residues.

The V gene is TRBV7-2, the J gene TRBJ1-5; 7 bases are shared with TRBD1. This CDR3 comprises 14 residues. Germline CDR1 and CDR2: SGHTA and FQGNSA. V lost 5 bases and J lost 4; bases outside the gene matches: 5. The CDR3 DNA reads TGTGCCAGCAGCCTCAACAGGGGAAATCAGCCCCAGCATTTT. It specifies CASSLNRGNQPQHF.

This chain joins TRBV11-2 and TRBJ2-7; 7 positions agree with TRBD2. The CDR3 spans 14 residues. Trimming took 3 bases from V and 5 from J; bases not matched to a gene: 7. Germline assignment: CDR1 SGHAT and CDR2 FQNNGV. This chain's CDR3 is CASSFVGGTHEQYF. The CDR3 DNA follows: TGTGCCAGCAGCTTTGTGGGAGGGACCCACGAGCAGTACTTC.

The count of this clone is one. Likely a read error: the CDR3 ends without its conserved phenylalanine or tryptophan. The chain employs TRBV11-2 and TRBJ1-2; D gene unclear. CDR1 SGHAT and CDR2 FQNNGV come from the germline V gene. Trimming took off 2 bases at V and 5 bases at J, with 6 bases between the two ends. The CDR3 covers 12 residues. CDR3 bases: TGTGCCAGCAGCTTAACAGCTTATGGCTACACCCTC. Its translation: CASSLTAYGYTL.

Worth noting for this clone: Other DNA sequences of this sample code for an identical CDR3. The rearrangement uses TRBV27 and TRBJ2-1; no definite D call. Per the germline V gene, CDR1 is MNHEY and CDR2 is SMNVEV (reference sequence). CDR3 size: 11 residues. V was cut by 3 bases and J by 4 bases, with 1 base left in between. This chain's CDR3 is CASSFYNEQFF. In DNA, the CDR3 is TGTGCCAGCAGTTTTTACAATGAGCAGTTCTTC.

This chain uses TRBV19 with TRBJ2-1, with 12 bases matching TRBD2. The V segment lost 6 bases and the J segment 9 bases; nucleotides outside the gene matches: 12. Germline V lookup: CDR1 LNHDA, CDR2 SQIVND (reference sequence). The CDR3 length is 16 residues. As DNA, the CDR3 is TGTGCCAGTAGCCCCCGCGGGCTAGCGGGAGGGGGTGAGCAGTTCTTC. Translation: CASSPRGLAGGGEQFF.

The chain recombines TRBV29-1 with TRBJ2-3, with D perhaps matching TRBD1 (6 bases). CDR1 is SQVTM and CDR2 is ANQGSEA in the germline V gene. The CDR3 has 13 residues. V gave up 7 bases and J gave up 0 bases, with 11 bases separating them. CDR3 region: CSGRDKSTDTQYF. The CDR3 nucleotides read TGCAGCGGAAGGGACAAGAGCACAGATACGCAGTATTTT.

This chain links TRBV27 with TRBJ1-1, with 7 bases lining up with TRBD1. V was pared by 5 bases and J by 11 bases, with 14 bases of the junction left unmatched. This CDR3 is built from 14 residues. Germline loops: CDR1 MNHEY, CDR2 SMNVEV (reference sequence). CDR3 loop: CASSPSTGQGRAFF. The CDR3 DNA reads as TGTGCCAGCAGTCCATCGACAGGGCAGGGTCGCGCTTTCTTT.

The chain has TRBV9 and TRBJ2-2; TRBD1 agrees at 8 bases. Germline CDR1 SGDLS, CDR2 YYNGEE. The CDR3 has 15 residues. With 3 bases clipped from V and 7 bases from J, the junction kept 8 bases outside the gene matches. This CDR3 is CASSDGRGRIGELFF. The CDR3 DNA reads TGTGCCAGCAGCGATGGCAGGGGGCGGATCGGGGAGCTGTTTTTT. The full variable domain, rest sourced from reference TRBV9 and TRBJ2-2, is DSGVTQTPKHLITATGQRVTLRCSPRSGDLSVYWYQQSLDQGLQFLIQYYNGEERAKGNILERFSAQQFPDLHSELNLSSLELGDSALYFCASSDGRGRIGELFFGEGSRLTVL.

This clone has more than one count but fewer than ten. The V call is TRBV28, the J call TRBJ2-1, with 7 bases lining up with TRBD2. The J segment lost 7 bases and the V segment lost 5 bases, leaving 14 bases of the junction unmatched. CDR3 size: 16 residues. Germline lookup yields CDR1 MDHEN and CDR2 SYDVKM. DNA for the CDR3: TGTGCCAGCAGTCGCTTGGCGGGAGTGGGTGGGAATGAGCAGTTCTTC. Protein: CASSRLAGVGGNEQFF.

The chain uses TRBV4-2 and TRBJ2-1; TRBD2 matches 9 bases. Germline V gene sequence: CDR1 LGHNA, CDR2 YNFKEQ. After removal of 0 bases from V and 8 bases from J, the junction contained 11 bases not matched to a gene. The CDR3 is 17 residues long. The CDR3 loop reads CASSQDIPSGRRYEQFF. The CDR3 nucleotides read TGTGCCAGCAGCCAAGATATCCCCAGCGGGAGGCGCTATGAGCAGTTCTTC.